Listed here are 9 T cell receptor beta chains from one sample, sequenced in a study of blood T cell repertoires in COVID-19. Method: immunoSEQ multiplex PCR; TCRdb's copy keeps in-frame clones and lacks some. The repertoire holds 120,000 to 150,000 clones, with about 85% as singletons. Sequencing was carried out using peripheral blood. These receptors all come from a human donor with COVID-19, enrolled during active disease. The donor label of this sample is uncertain.

This chain links TRBV18 with TRBJ1-2; D unresolved. V was cut by 3 bases and J by 0 bases, with 11 bases left in between. The CDR3 is 15 residues long. The germline gives CDR1 KGHSH, CDR2 LQKENI. The chain's CDR3 is CASSPSTATNYGYTF. The CDR3 DNA is TGTGCCAGCTCACCTTCTACAGCCACTAACTATGGCTACACCTTC.

J is TRBJ2-7 and V is TRBV30; a weak D match, TRBD2 (5 bases). Germline lookup yields CDR1 GTSNPN and CDR2 SVGIG (reference sequence). Trimming stripped 2 bases from V and 6 bases from J, with 20 bases between. The CDR3 extends over 15 amino acids. The CDR3 region has the DNA TGTGCCTGGAGTACCAACCGAGGGCCAATACGCGAGCAGTACTTC. Translation: CAWSTNRGPIREQYF.

This CDR3 reads CASKMGAGTEAFF. The CDR3 coding sequence is TGTGCCAGCAAGATGGGGGCAGGAACTGAAGCTTTCTTT. This sequence joins TRBV6-4 and TRBJ1-1; tentative D call: TRBD1 (6 bases). Trimming shortened V by 7 bases and J by 5 bases, and 14 bases separated the two germline ends. CDR1 is MRHNA, CDR2 SNTAGT, per germline. The CDR3 length is 13 residues.

As for this clone: Other DNA sequences in the sample encode the same CDR3. The chain is built from TRBV5-1 and TRBJ1-1; unclear D gene. Germline V gives CDR1 SGHRS, CDR2 YFSETQ. CDR3 length equals 13 residues. Trimming removed 4 bases from V and 1 base from J, with 8 bases in between. CDR3 in amino acids: CASSPSGNTEAFF. CDR3 DNA sequence: TGCGCCAGCAGCCCCTCCGGGAACACTGAAGCTTTCTTT. Full variable domain (missing parts from reference TRBV5-1 and TRBJ1-1): KAGVTQTPRYLIKTRGQQVTLSCSPISGHRSVSWYQQTPGQGLQFLFEYFSETQRNKGNFPGRFSGRQFSNSRSEMNVSTLELGDSALYLCASSPSGNTEAFFGQGTRLTVV.

This sequence joins TRBV6-5 and TRBJ1-2; the match to TRBD1 covers 8 bases. J lost 3 bases, V lost 0 bases, and 3 bases had no gene match. This CDR3 spans 15 amino acids. Germline V gives CDR1 MNHEY, CDR2 SVGAGI. CDR3 bases: TGTGCCAGCAGTTACTCGGGACAGGTCCACTATGGCTACACCTTC. This translates into CASSYSGQVHYGYTF.

The chain is built from TRBV7-6 and TRBJ1-5, with D possibly being TRBD1 (5 bases). Trimming took 1 base from V and 2 from J, leaving 12 bases between them. The CDR3 totals 16 residues. Germline CDR1 and CDR2: SGHVS and FNYEAQ. The CDR3 loop reads CASSLEAGYGNQPQHF. Here the CDR3 DNA reads TGTGCCAGCAGCTTAGAGGCAGGGTACGGCAATCAGCCCCAGCATTTT.

The chain has TRBV5-1 and TRBJ1-5, with 8 nucleotides matching TRBD1. CDR3 length equals 15 residues. CDR1 is SGHRS and CDR2 is YFSETQ in the germline V gene. The junction had 8 bases not matched to a gene; V was cut back by 4 bases and J by 5 bases. Here the CDR3 DNA reads TGCGCCAGCAGCCCACTGGGGACAGGAGATCAGCCCCAGCATTTT. Amino acid sequence: CASSPLGTGDQPQHF.

The V call is TRBV20-1, the J call TRBJ1-2; D is possibly TRBD1 (5 bases). Per germline, CDR1 DFQATT and CDR2 SNEGSKA (reference sequence). The V and J ends lost 7 bases and 3 bases respectively, with 9 bases between them. This CDR3 spans 11 amino acids. CDR3 region: CSGATDYGYTF. As DNA, the CDR3 is TGCAGTGGCGCGACAGACTATGGCTACACCTTC.

The chain uses TRBV5-1 and TRBJ2-2; possible D gene TRBD2, 6 bases. V was cut by 4 bases and J by 9 bases, with 16 bases left in between. The V gene's germline CDR1 is SGHRS and CDR2 YFSETQ. The CDR3 is made up of 14 amino acids. DNA of the CDR3: TGCGCCAGCAGCCTGGGAGGTGGGTCCCGGGAGCTGTTTTTT. Its protein product is CASSLGGGSRELFF.